This T cell receptor (beta chain) was identified during a study of tissue T cells after allogeneic stem cell transplantation. This CDR3 is 15 amino acids long. Regarding time point: mouse harvest day 7 after allogeneic transplant. Tail vein injection delivered 10^7 T-cell-depleted bone marrow cells and 10^6 splenic CD5+ T cells. B6 (H2b) cells into BALB/c (H2d) mice; tissues taken at day 7 or 14. Notes on this clone: Germline and genes here are mouse. The CDR3 end is not reached by the read, which stops 1 residue before it; the germline J gene fills it in.

Produced via immunoSEQ multiplex PCR; TCRdb's table is partial and in-frame only. The data hold roughly 4,000 clones, with roughly half observed a single time. Sequencing was done on a sample of lymph node tissue. This sequence joins TRBV22 and TRBJ2-2; the listed D gene, TRBD2, was not tested against the DNA. TRBV22 is deemed a pseudogene. The TCR comes from a female BALB/c mouse given C57BL/6 T cells with graft-versus-host disease after an allogeneic hematopoietic cell transplant. CDR3 bases read: TGTGCCAGCAGTTGGTGGGGGGGGGACACCGGGCAGCTCTAC. It yields the protein CASSWWGGDTGQLY. The CDR3 as a whole reads CASSWWGGDTGQLYF.